The 8 T cell receptor beta chains below were found in one sample sequenced in a study of post-analysis software for immune sequencing data. The TCR beta cDNA libraries contained unique molecular identifiers. MiXCR, applied by TCRdb to the PCR reads, yields one record per CDR3 protein. The sample carries fewer than 850,000 distinct CDR3 sequences, 25% to 30% recorded once. Whole-study findings and limits: In patients, 4 to 6 TRBV segments were more frequent than in controls, with TRBV5-6, TRBV5-1 and TRBV20-1 among them.

No cognate antigen is known for these TCRs. The material sequenced was blood. The origin of the receptors is a girl aged 5-17 years with multiple sclerosis.

This clonotype was recorded a few times. The DNA for the CDR3 is TGTGCCAGCAGCTCTGGACTAGCGGGAGGGTGGAACAATGAGCAGTTCTTC. It translates to CASSSGLAGGWNNEQFF. The rearrangement links TRBV7-2 to TRBJ2-1, with 15 bases matching TRBD2. Germline V lookup: CDR1 SGHTA, CDR2 FQGNSA. The CDR3 extends over 17 amino acids. J gave up 5 bases and V 4 bases, and 6 bases lay outside the gene matches.

V usage is TRBV7-2 and J usage is TRBJ2-5; no firm D call. The germline gives CDR1 SGHTA, CDR2 FQGNSA. There are 15 residues in the CDR3. Trimming stripped 0 bases from V and 5 bases from J, with 13 bases between. The DNA of the CDR3 is TGTGCCAGCAGCTTAGCTCTGGCCTCCCGGGAGACCCAGTACTTC. Amino acids: CASSLALASRETQYF.

V gene TRBV27 combines with J gene TRBJ2-7; 8 nucleotides line up with TRBD2. The germline V gene encodes CDR1 MNHEY and CDR2 SMNVEV (reference sequence). V was pared by 8 bases and J by 2 bases, with 8 bases of the junction left unmatched. The CDR3 has 14 residues. The CDR3 nucleotides read TGTGCCAGCGGGGGGGGACTAGTGCCCTACGAGCAGTACTTC. Protein product: CASGGGLVPYEQYF.

The V and J genes are TRBV11-1 and TRBJ2-3, with 10 bases matching TRBD2. The junction had 8 bases not matched to a gene; V was cut back by 4 bases and J by 4 bases. The CDR3 extends over 16 amino acids. In germline, CDR1 is SGHAT, CDR2 FQDESV (reference sequence). In nucleotides, the CDR3 is TGTGCCAGCAGCTCTGGGGGACTAGCGTGGGCAGATACGCAGTATTTT. Translated, it gives CASSSGGLAWADTQYF.

This clonotype has more than one count but fewer than ten. The chain couples TRBV20-1 to TRBJ1-4, with 7 bases lining up with TRBD1. The CDR3 spans 12 residues. Germline CDR1 and CDR2: DFQATT and SNEGSKA (reference sequence). V lost 4 bases, J lost 6 bases, and 2 bases stayed unmatched. CDR3: CSATGTDEKLFF. The CDR3 DNA is TGCAGTGCTACCGGGACAGATGAAAAACTGTTTTTT.

This sequence joins TRBV28 and TRBJ1-2; the D gene is possibly TRBD1 (6 bases). The CDR3 covers 15 residues. Germline V gene data show CDR1 as MDHEN and CDR2 as SYDVKM. V was trimmed by 10 bases and J by 3 bases, leaving 21 bases between them. The CDR3 sequence: CATTAGARTHYGYTF. The CDR3, as DNA: TGTGCCACCACTGCGGGGGCACGGACGCACTATGGCTACACCTTC.

This rearrangement joins TRBV5-1 to TRBJ2-6, with D possibly TRBD1 on 5 matching bases. The CDR3 spans 16 residues. The germline V and J ends were trimmed by 4 bases and 0 bases, with 11 bases remaining between them. Looked up from germline, CDR1 is SGHRS and CDR2 is YFSETQ. The CDR3: CASSTRQNSGANVLTF. As DNA, the CDR3 is TGCGCCAGCAGCACCAGACAGAACTCTGGGGCCAACGTCCTGACTTTC. Supplemented by reference TRBV5-1 and TRBJ2-6, the full variable domain reads KAGVTQTPRYLIKTRGQQVTLSCSPISGHRSVSWYQQTPGQGLQFLFEYFSETQRNKGNFPGRFSGRQFSNSRSEMNVSTLELGDSALYLCASSTRQNSGANVLTFGAGSRLTVL.

This clonotype was observed a handful of times. This chain joins TRBV3-1 and TRBJ2-1, with 10 bases fitting TRBD2. CDR3 length equals 15 residues. Germline CDR1 LGHDT, CDR2 YNNKEL (reference sequence). Trimming cost V 0 bases and J 8 bases; bases outside gene matches: 4. The chain's CDR3 is CASSQESGRGHEQFF. CDR3 DNA: TGTGCCAGCAGCCAAGAAAGCGGGAGGGGCCATGAGCAGTTCTTC.